Presented here are 15 T cell receptor beta chains from one specimen sequenced in a study of early T cells in non-severe SARS-CoV-2 infection (dated by TCRdb to about 2021). Libraries were prepared through 5' RACE. TCRdb names NextSeq 500 as the instrument used. Through fastp at Q25 and MiXCR, TCRdb rebuilt clones from the public reads, retaining in-frame beta chains. Entries are consolidated by CDR3 protein sequence, retaining the most common genes and DNA. A total of over 50,000 distinct CDR3 sequences appear in this sample, roughly 8.2% of them only once. The top ten hold around 4.5% of the sample. The specimen was whole blood. These TCRs come from an adult who was a healthcare worker with PCR-confirmed SARS-CoV-2 infection or an uninfected control (not recorded which).

This clonotype has a count of ten or more. The V and J genes are TRBV5-5 and TRBJ1-2; 7 nucleotides align to TRBD1. CDR3 length: 14 residues. Trimming at V came to 4 bases and at J to 4 bases, leaving 7 bases not matched to a gene. The germline V gene has CDR1 SGHKS and CDR2 YYEKEE (reference sequence). The CDR3 sequence is CASSQGTETYGYTF. The CDR3 DNA reads TGTGCCAGCAGCCAAGGGACAGAAACCTATGGCTACACCTTC. Supplemented by reference TRBV5-5 and TRBJ1-2, the full variable domain reads DAGVTQSPTHLIKTRGQQVTLRCSPISGHKSVSWYQQVLGQGPQFIFQYYEKEERGRGNFPDRFSARQFPNYSSELNVNALLLGDSALYLCASSQGTETYGYTFGSGTRLTVV.

This clonotype was counted at least ten times. V gene TRBV16 combines with J gene TRBJ1-6; D possibly corresponds to TRBD1 (5 bases). CDR3 size: 16 residues. Germline-derived CDR1 and CDR2 are KGHSY and FQNENV. The V and J ends lost 5 bases and 6 bases respectively, with 17 bases between them. DNA of the CDR3: TGTGCCAGCAGCTCAGACAGACCTATTGGTAATTCACCCCTCCACTTT. Its translation: CASSSDRPIGNSPLHF.

The chain employs TRBV9 and TRBJ2-1; D possibly uses TRBD1 or TRBD2 (5 bases each). The length of the CDR3 is 15 residues. The V end was cut by 0 bases, the J end by 0 bases, with 7 bases between. CDR1 is SGDLS, CDR2 YYNGEE, per germline. The CDR3 loop is CASSVVGGSYNEQFF. Here the CDR3 DNA reads TGTGCCAGCAGCGTAGTTGGGGGCTCCTACAATGAGCAGTTCTTC. Looking up the rest from reference TRBV9 and TRBJ2-1 gives the full variable domain: DSGVTQTPKHLITATGQRVTLRCSPRSGDLSVYWYQQSLDQGLQFLIQYYNGEERAKGNILERFSAQQFPDLHSELNLSSLELGDSALYFCASSVVGGSYNEQFFGPGTRLTVL.

The chain is built from TRBV2 and TRBJ2-2; TRBD1 aligns across 8 bases. V lost 6 bases and J lost 8; bases outside the gene matches: 5. Germline-derived CDR1 and CDR2 are SNHLY and FYNNEI. The length of the CDR3 is 13 residues. The CDR3 nucleotides are TGTGCCAGCAGCCTACAGGGGGAAGGGGAGCTGTTTTTT. It is translated as CASSLQGEGELFF.

The chain is built from TRBV7-2 and TRBJ2-1, with TRBD2 identical over 10 bases. Looked up from germline, CDR1 is SGHTA and CDR2 is FQGNSA. The CDR3 contains 13 residues. V was pared by 2 bases and J by 12 bases, with 4 bases of the junction left unmatched. The CDR3 protein is CASSLLAGEVQFF. CDR3 bases: TGTGCCAGCAGCTTACTAGCGGGGGAGGTGCAGTTCTTC.

At least ten counts were recorded for this clonotype. The CDR3 protein is CASSPMSNGAFF. The CDR3 DNA is TGTGCCAGCAGTCCCATGTCCAACGGGGCTTTCTTT. V usage is TRBV28 and J usage is TRBJ1-1, with D unresolved. The germline CDR1 and CDR2 sequences are MDHEN and SYDVKM. The V end lost 5 bases, the J end lost 11 bases, and 15 bases lay between the germline ends. This CDR3 region has 12 residues. Using reference TRBV28 and TRBJ1-1 for the parts outside the CDR3, the full variable domain is DVKVTQSSRYLVKRTGEKVFLECVQDMDHENMFWYRQDPGLGLRLIYFSYDVKMKEKGDIPEGYSVSREKKERFSLILESASTNQTSMYLCASSPMSNGAFFGQGTRLTVV.

V usage is TRBV3-1 and J usage is TRBJ2-1, with D perhaps matching TRBD2 (6 bases). Germline values: CDR1 LGHDT, CDR2 YNNKEL (reference sequence). Trimming stripped 4 bases from V and 12 bases from J, with 25 bases between. The CDR3 contains 16 residues. CDR3 in amino acids: CASSPPFGSELGGQFF. CDR3 DNA: TGTGCCAGCAGCCCACCTTTTGGTAGCGAGCTGGGGGGGCAGTTCTTC.

This clonotype was found many times. This sequence joins TRBV19 and TRBJ2-5; TRBD2 aligns across 9 bases. CDR1 and CDR2 from the germline V gene are LNHDA and SQIVND (reference sequence). This CDR3 has 16 residues. V trimming: 3 bases; J trimming: 4 bases; junction bases outside the gene matches: 9. CDR3: CASSIAGGTSRETQYF. CDR3 bases: TGTGCCAGTAGTATCGCGGGAGGGACCAGTAGAGAGACCCAGTACTTC.

This clonotype was observed a handful of times. The gene calls are TRBV7-6 and TRBJ2-1; possible D gene TRBD2, 5 bases. Germline V lookup: CDR1 SGHVS, CDR2 FNYEAQ. This CDR3 has 18 amino acids. V lost 0 bases and J lost 1, with 16 bases in between. CDR3 coding DNA: TGTGCCAGCAGCTTAGCCAGGAGGAGCGCTAGATCCTACAATGAGCAGTTCTTC. Translated: CASSLARRSARSYNEQFF.

The chain recombines TRBV28 with TRBJ2-7; D gene ambiguous. Looked up from germline, CDR1 is MDHEN and CDR2 is SYDVKM. This CDR3 region has 14 residues. V lost 2 bases to trimming and J lost 3 bases, with 11 bases between them. Here the CDR3 reads CASSLRQAIYEQYF. In DNA form, the CDR3 reads TGTGCCAGCAGTTTACGGCAGGCCATCTACGAGCAGTACTTC.

The V and J genes are TRBV28 and TRBJ2-3; TRBD1 or TRBD2 may be the D gene (5 bases each). The V end was cut by 3 bases, the J end by 2 bases, with 12 bases between. The CDR3 extends over 15 amino acids. From germline, CDR1 is MDHEN and CDR2 SYDVKM. CDR3 region: CASSFGADPTDTQYF. The CDR3 DNA is TGTGCCAGCAGTTTCGGGGCGGACCCCACAGATACGCAGTATTTT.

This clonotype has a handful of counts. J is TRBJ1-2 and V is TRBV28; 7 bases match TRBD1. The CDR3 loop spans 14 amino acids. Germline V gene sequence: CDR1 MDHEN, CDR2 SYDVKM. V lost 6 bases and J lost 4; bases outside the gene matches: 8. As DNA, the CDR3 is TGTGCCAGCAGCGCCCGGGACAGAATCTATGGCTACACCTTC. Residues: CASSARDRIYGYTF.

This clonotype showed up many times. The rearrangement joins TRBV6-6 to TRBJ1-6; 7 nucleotides line up with TRBD1. Germline V gives CDR1 MNHNY, CDR2 SVGAGI (reference sequence). The J segment lost 7 bases and the V segment lost 8 bases, leaving 11 bases of the junction unmatched. The CDR3 sequence is 15 residues long. The DNA for the CDR3 is TGTGCCAGCCACCCTACAGGGGCCCCCAATTCACCCCTCCACTTT. Amino acids: CASHPTGAPNSPLHF.

This clonotype was found a few times. The rearrangement uses TRBV5-6 and TRBJ1-6; D is undetermined. The CDR3 covers 15 residues. Looked up from germline, CDR1 is SGHDT and CDR2 is YYEEEE. V was shortened by 3 bases and J by 9 bases, with 16 bases between the two germline ends. The chain's CDR3 is CASSWSRSESSPLHF. CDR3 sequence (DNA): TGTGCCAGCAGCTGGTCCAGGAGCGAGAGTTCACCCCTCCACTTT.

Ten or more counts support this clonotype. V and J are TRBV6-1 and TRBJ2-1; no clear D gene. V lost 7 bases, J lost 6 bases, and 10 bases lay in between. The germline CDR1 and CDR2 sequences are MNHNS and SASEGT. The CDR3 is made up of 12 amino acids. This CDR3 reads CASTVGSNEQFF. The CDR3 DNA is TGTGCCAGCACCGTCGGTAGCAATGAGCAGTTCTTC.